Listed below are T cell receptor beta chains from one sample, sequenced in a study of CD8+CD57+ T cells in acquired aplastic anemia. Each CDR3 protein gets one entry after TCRdb re-called the reads with MiXCR. The data show under 500,000 distinct CDR3 sequences, with about a third seen just once and less than 1% held by the top ten. Material: sorted CD4+, CD8+, or CD8+CD57+ T cells (not recorded which) from PBMCs. These receptors were obtained from a human donor with aplastic anemia. Both conserved end residues are part of each CDR3. The D gene is left open where the match is weak. Rows give clone size only sometimes, using once, few, many, or a class for an expanded clone.

DNA: TGTGCCAGTAGTGACCCAGGGTACCAGCCCCAGCATTTT; CDR3: CASSDPGYQPQHF; V: TRBV19; J: TRBJ1-5; D: .; size: many
DNA: TGCAGTGCGACGATTGGGTACGAGCAGTACTTC; CDR3: CSATIGYEQYF; V: TRBV20-1; J: TRBJ2-7; D: .; size: many
DNA: TGTGCCAGCAGTCAGGGGGCGGGAGCTTTCTTT; CDR3: CASSQGAGAFF; V: TRBV28; J: TRBJ1-1; D: TRBD1; size: few
DNA: TGTGCCAGCAGTTACTTGGCGGGGGGCGCCCGCTACGAGCAGTACTTC; CDR3: CASSYLAGGARYEQYF; V: TRBV6-2/TRBV6-3; J: TRBJ2-7; D: TRBD2; size: .
DNA: TGTGCCATCAATAAGGACAACAACTATGGCTACACCTTC; CDR3: CAINKDNNYGYTF; V: TRBV10-3; J: TRBJ1-2; D: .; size: many
DNA: TGTGCCAGCAGTTACTCAGGACTACACAATGAGCAGTTCTTC; CDR3: CASSYSGLHNEQFF; V: TRBV6-5; J: TRBJ2-1; D: .; size: few
DNA: TGTGCCAGCAGCCCCACGGGGGGGGGGTTCCAGCCCCAGCATTTT; CDR3: CASSPTGGGFQPQHF; V: TRBV7-2; J: TRBJ1-5; D: .; size: .
DNA: TGCGCCAGCAGCTACGGGACAGAACGGACCTACGAGCAGTACTTC; CDR3: CASSYGTERTYEQYF; V: TRBV5-1; J: TRBJ2-7; D: TRBD1; size: many
DNA: TGTGCCAGCAGCGCGGGACAGAACAGCAATCAGCCCCAGCATTTT; CDR3: CASSAGQNSNQPQHF; V: TRBV2; J: TRBJ1-5; D: TRBD1; size: many
DNA: TGTGCCAGCAGCTTAGATGCGGGAGAAGGAGATACGCAGTATTTT; CDR3: CASSLDAGEGDTQYF; V: TRBV7-8; J: TRBJ2-3; D: TRBD2; size: many
DNA: TGTGGCGCTGGCAGGGGGCAAGGCACTGAAGCTTTCTTT; CDR3: CGAGRGQGTEAFF; V: TRBV29-1; J: TRBJ1-1; D: TRBD1; size: .
DNA: TGTGCCAGCAGCTTAGGTGGATCCCAGTACTTC; CDR3: CASSLGGSQYF; V: TRBV7-9; J: TRBJ2-5; D: .; size: .
DNA: TGTGCCAGCAGTCCCGTTTCGGCTGGAAACACCATATATTTT; CDR3: CASSPVSAGNTIYF; V: TRBV13; J: TRBJ1-3; D: .; size: .
DNA: TGCAGTGCTAGCCACAGGGGAATTGCTGAAGCTTTCTTT; CDR3: CSASHRGIAEAFF; V: TRBV20-1; J: TRBJ1-1; D: TRBD1; size: many
DNA: TGTGCCGCGGCTGACACCGGGGAGCTGTTTTTT; CDR3: CAAADTGELFF; V: TRBV10-3; J: TRBJ2-2; D: .; size: .
DNA: TGCGCCAGCAGCCCGGGACTGCAATACAATGAGCAGTTCTTC; CDR3: CASSPGLQYNEQFF; V: TRBV5-1; J: TRBJ2-1; D: .; size: .
DNA: TGTGCCAGCAGCCCCTTGGAGCTAGCAGCCTACAATGAGCAGTTCTTC; CDR3: CASSPLELAAYNEQFF; V: TRBV28; J: TRBJ2-1; D: .; size: few
DNA: TGTGCCAGCAGCTTACTCGGGGGGGGGAATTCACCCCTCCACTTT; CDR3: CASSLLGGGNSPLHF; V: TRBV7-3; J: TRBJ1-6; D: .; size: .
DNA: TGTACCAGCAGCTTACACGGGAATCCATCCTACGAGCAGTACTTC; CDR3: CTSSLHGNPSYEQYF; V: TRBV7-2; J: TRBJ2-7; D: .; size: .
DNA: TGTGCCAGTGGACAGGGAAGCAATCAGCCCCAGCATTTT; CDR3: CASGQGSNQPQHF; V: TRBV10-3; J: TRBJ1-5; D: TRBD1; size: many
DNA: TGTGCCACCAGTGATTCCCGGGACTCGATCCTTGGTGAGCAGTTCTTC; CDR3: CATSDSRDSILGEQFF; V: TRBV24-1; J: TRBJ2-1; D: .; size: many
DNA: TGTGCCAGCAGTATACCCCCCGGGACATACTACGAGCAGTACTTC; CDR3: CASSIPPGTYYEQYF; V: TRBV6-2/TRBV6-3; J: TRBJ2-7; D: .; size: .
DNA: TGTGCCAGCAGTCCACTAACAGGGACGGCTGGCTCCTACGAGCAGTACTTC; CDR3: CASSPLTGTAGSYEQYF; V: TRBV2; J: TRBJ2-7; D: .; size: many
DNA: TGTGCCTGGGAATGGACAGGGAACACCGGGGAGCTGTTTTTT; CDR3: CAWEWTGNTGELFF; V: TRBV30; J: TRBJ2-2; D: TRBD1; size: .
DNA: TGTGCCATCAAGGGTACCCCCCAAGCTTTCTTT; CDR3: CAIKGTPQAFF; V: TRBV10-3; J: TRBJ1-1; D: .; size: .
DNA: TGTGCCACCAGTGAGGACAGGGGAACGGCCGGGGAGCTGTTTTTT; CDR3: CATSEDRGTAGELFF; V: TRBV24-1; J: TRBJ2-2; D: TRBD1; size: .
DNA: TGCAGCGTTAGAGGGGGGAGGGAGGGTTTGGCAACTAATGAAAAACTGTTTTTT; CDR3: CSVRGGREGLATNEKLFF; V: TRBV29-1; J: TRBJ1-4; D: .; size: many
DNA: TGTGCCTGGAGTCGGGACAGGGGTTATGGCTACACCTTC; CDR3: CAWSRDRGYGYTF; V: TRBV7-8; J: TRBJ1-2; D: TRBD1; size: few
DNA: TGTGCCACCAGCAGAGATTCGAGGGGAACTGAAGCTTTC; CDR3: CATSRDSRGTEAF; V: TRBV15; J: TRBJ2-6; D: .; size: .
DNA: TGTGCCAGCGGGGGGACTTCAGATACGCAGTATTTT; CDR3: CASGGTSDTQYF; V: TRBV27; J: TRBJ2-3; D: .; size: .
DNA: TGCGCCAGCAGTGCCAATAGCAATCAGCCCCAGCATTTT; CDR3: CASSANSNQPQHF; V: TRBV10-1; J: TRBJ1-5; D: .; size: many
DNA: TGTCCCAGCAGTGAAACAGGATCTAACTATGGCTACACCTTC; CDR3: CPSSETGSNYGYTF; V: TRBV3-1; J: TRBJ1-2; D: .; size: .
DNA: TGTGCCAGCAGTCACAGAGGACTAGCGAGTGTCACAGATACGCAGTATTTT; CDR3: CASSHRGLASVTDTQYF; V: TRBV6-2/TRBV6-3; J: TRBJ2-3; D: TRBD2; size: few
DNA: TGTGCCAGCAGCTTAGTTGGAAGCACCGGGGAGCTGTTTTTT; CDR3: CASSLVGSTGELFF; V: TRBV7-2; J: TRBJ2-2; D: .; size: .
DNA: TGCGCCAGCAGCTTGACGGGAGTGGGGACGGAGACCCAGTACTTC; CDR3: CASSLTGVGTETQYF; V: TRBV5-1; J: TRBJ2-5; D: .; size: .
DNA: TGTGCCAGCAGCTTAACGAGCCTCTCTGGGGCCAACGTCCTGACTTTC; CDR3: CASSLTSLSGANVLTF; V: TRBV7-3; J: TRBJ2-6; D: .; size: few
DNA: TGTGCCACCAGTGGTCAGGACAGGGGGTACCAAGAGACCCAGTACTTC; CDR3: CATSGQDRGYQETQYF; V: TRBV24-1; J: TRBJ2-5; D: TRBD1; size: once
DNA: TGTGCCAGCAGACCAGGACACCAGAACACTGAAGCTTTCTTT; CDR3: CASRPGHQNTEAFF; V: TRBV2; J: TRBJ1-1; D: .; size: many
DNA: TGTGCCATCAGTTTTAATAAAGGGGGCTCGGCTAATGAAAAACTGTTTTTT; CDR3: CAISFNKGGSANEKLFF; V: TRBV10-3; J: TRBJ1-4; D: TRBD1; size: many
DNA: TGTGCCATCAGTGGAACGGGACAGGGCCACGAGCAGTACTTC; CDR3: CAISGTGQGHEQYF; V: TRBV10-3; J: TRBJ2-7; D: TRBD1; size: many